These T cell receptor beta chains were read from a single sample in a study of T cell responses to AZD1222 COVID-19 vaccine. Clones were sequenced by immunoSEQ multiplex PCR, and TCRdb holds only the in-frame ones, with some missing. The sample has 130,000 or so clones, about 89% seen once. Specimen: peripheral blood, collected on day 0 of AZD1222 vaccination. These receptors were obtained from an adult in good health. The CDR3 runs from the conserved cysteine through the conserved F or W. The D gene is left open where the match is weak. For some rows the clone size is stated as once, few or many, or as a class when expanded; others skip it.

v_gene,abundance,d_gene,j_gene,CDR3nt,CDR3aa
TRBV4-3,-,-,TRBJ2-7,TGCGCCAGCAGCCAAGAAGCGTATTCCTACGAGCAGTACTTC,CASSQEAYSYEQYF
TRBV7-2,-,TRBD1,TRBJ1-4,TGTGCCAGCAGCTTAAGGTTCGGCGGGACAGGGGGTGAAAAACTGTTTTTT,CASSLRFGGTGGEKLFF
TRBV28,-,-,TRBJ1-2,TGTGCCAGCAGTACATGGGACAATCTTGGCGCTAACTATGGCTACACCTTC,CASSTWDNLGANYGYTF
TRBV7-3,-,TRBD1,TRBJ2-3,TGTGCCAGCAGCACAGACAGGGCAGATACGCAGTATTTT,CASSTDRADTQYF
TRBV7-2,-,-,TRBJ2-1,TGTGCCAGCAGCTTAGGATCCCGCTCCTACAATGAGCAGTTCTTC,CASSLGSRSYNEQFF
TRBV18,once,-,TRBJ2-7,TGTGCCAGCTCACCACGTACGCTGGGCTCCTACGAGCAGTACTTC,CASSPRTLGSYEQYF
TRBV4-3,-,TRBD1,TRBJ1-2,TGCGCCAGCAGCCAAGGTCCGGGACAGGGGGGTTTGGGCTATGGCTACACCTTC,CASSQGPGQGGLGYGYTF
TRBV7-7,-,-,TRBJ2-3,TGTGCTAGCAGCGTAAAGGTCGCCCCATATGTTACGCAGTATTTT,CASSVKVAPYVTQYF
TRBV5-1,-,-,TRBJ1-1,TGCGCCAGCAGCTTGAAAGGGGTGAACACTGAAGCTTTCTTT,CASSLKGVNTEAFF
TRBV2,-,-,TRBJ1-5,TGTGCCAGCAGTGGATGGAATCAGCCCCAGCATTTT,CASSGWNQPQHF
TRBV9,-,-,TRBJ1-1,TGTGCCAGCAGCCCTCGGACTAACACTGAAGCTTTCTTT,CASSPRTNTEAFF
TRBV4-1,-,-,TRBJ2-7,TGCGCCAGCAGCCAAGAGACAGGGAGGTACGAGCAGTACTTC,CASSQETGRYEQYF
TRBV4-3,few,TRBD2,TRBJ2-5,TGCGCCAGCAGCAAAAGTGGACTAGCGGGGGGAGAGACCCAGTACTTC,CASSKSGLAGGETQYF
TRBV12-5,-,TRBD1,TRBJ1-1,TGTGCTAGTGGTGATGAGGGGGCATACACTGAAGCTTTCTTT,CASGDEGAYTEAFF
TRBV5-4,-,TRBD1,TRBJ1-3,TGTGCCAGCAGTCAGGACAGGGGCTCTGGAAACACCATATATTTT,CASSQDRGSGNTIYF
TRBV9,-,TRBD1,TRBJ1-1,TGTGCCAGCAGCGTAGCGGCAGGGGGTAACACTGAAGCTTTCTTT,CASSVAAGGNTEAFF
TRBV30,-,-,TRBJ1-2,TGTGCCTGGAGTCCGATCAGAAGAGGCTACACCTTC,CAWSPIRRGYTF
TRBV28,-,-,TRBJ1-5,TGTGCCAGCAGCGGACTTGAGCATCAGCCCCAGCATTTT,CASSGLEHQPQHF
TRBV10-3,-,-,TRBJ1-6,TGTGCCATCAGGGATGTTAGCTCCTATAATTCACCCCTCCACTTT,CAIRDVSSYNSPLHF
TRBV24-1,-,TRBD1,TRBJ2-2,TGTGCCACCAGTGCCACAGGGGGAAGGGCCGGGGAGCTGTTTTTT,CATSATGGRAGELFF
TRBV9,-,TRBD1,TRBJ2-7,TGTGCCAGCAGCGCGGGTTCCGGGACAGGGGACTACGAGCAGTACTTC,CASSAGSGTGDYEQYF
TRBV19,-,-,TRBJ1-3,TGTGCCAGTAGTATATGGTCCGGGTGGAAGAGCTCTGGAAACACCATATATTTT,CASSIWSGWKSSGNTIYF
TRBV5-1,-,-,TRBJ2-2,TGCGCCAGCAGTTCGCTGGCTAACACCGGGGAGCTGTTTTTT,CASSSLANTGELFF
TRBV7-3,-,-,TRBJ2-2,TGTGCCAGCAGTCTCGGTGGGATCACCGGGGAGCTGTTTTTT,CASSLGGITGELFF
TRBV7-9,-,-,TRBJ2-1,TGTGCCAGCAGCTTAGGTACAGGAGGTCTATCCTACAATGAGCAGTTCTTC,CASSLGTGGLSYNEQFF
TRBV6-2/TRBV6-3,-,-,TRBJ2-7,TGTGCCAGCACCCCAGATACTCGGGACCAGATTTACGAGCAGTACTTC,CASTPDTRDQIYEQYF
TRBV9,-,-,TRBJ2-1,TGTGCCAGCAGCGTTCCGGGGCCGTCGCAGTTCTTC,CASSVPGPSQFF
TRBV6-5,-,TRBD1,TRBJ2-5,TGTGCCAGCATAAGGGGGCCAGGGGAGACCCAGTACTTC,CASIRGPGETQYF
TRBV27,-,-,TRBJ1-2,TGTGCCAGCAGTCCTCGACGGACAGCTAACTATGGCTACACCTTC,CASSPRRTANYGYTF
TRBV5-4,-,TRBD1,TRBJ2-7,TGTGCCAGCAGCTTGTGGGACAGGGGCTCCTACGAGCAGTACTTC,CASSLWDRGSYEQYF
TRBV15,-,-,TRBJ1-1,TGTGCCACCAGCCTAAAACGAGCAGGCACTGAAGCTTTCTTT,CATSLKRAGTEAFF
TRBV3-1/TRBV3-2,-,-,TRBJ1-3,TGTGCCAGCAGCCAAGGGGGAGGAAACACCATATATTTT,CASSQGGGNTIYF
TRBV13,-,-,TRBJ2-7,TGTGCCAGCAGCTCCGGCGTTGGGTCCTACGAGCAGTACTTC,CASSSGVGSYEQYF
TRBV4-1,-,-,TRBJ2-5,TGCGCCAGCAGCCACCTAAGGGAGAGCGAGACCCAGTACTTC,CASSHLRESETQYF
TRBV19,-,-,TRBJ1-4,TGTGCCAGTACCCACACCGAGGGTAAAAAACTGTTTTTT,CASTHTEGKKLFF
TRBV30,-,-,TRBJ1-5,TGTGCCTGGAGTGCGGCAGGAGGGCAGCCCCAGCATTTT,CAWSAAGGQPQHF
TRBV19,-,TRBD1,TRBJ1-1,TGTGCCAGTAGCTCCGGACAGGGAAACACTGAAGCTTTCTTT,CASSSGQGNTEAFF
TRBV7-9,few,-,TRBJ2-7,TGTGCCAGCAGCTCTAAAGAGGGATCCTACGAGCAGTACTTC,CASSSKEGSYEQYF
TRBV4-2,-,-,TRBJ1-5,TGTGCCAGCAGCCAAGCAACCGGCAATCAGCCCCAGCATTTT,CASSQATGNQPQHF
TRBV6-5,once,-,TRBJ2-7,TGTGCCAGCAGTTATTCGGGACTGGGGCCCGAGCAGTACTTC,CASSYSGLGPEQYF
TRBV4-1,-,-,TRBJ2-1,TGCGCCAGCAGCTTTAGGGGCCTTGTCTCCTACAATGAGCAGTTCTTC,CASSFRGLVSYNEQFF
TRBV6-5,-,-,TRBJ1-5,TGTGCCAGCAGTCCGGCCGGACAGAATTGGCAGCCCCAGCATTTT,CASSPAGQNWQPQHF
TRBV5-1,-,-,TRBJ1-1,TGCGCCAGCAGCTTGGAATTGAACACTGAAGCTTTCTTT,CASSLELNTEAFF
TRBV11-2,-,-,TRBJ1-1,TGTGCCAGCAGCCCTTGGGGACAGAACACTGAAGCTTTCTTT,CASSPWGQNTEAFF
TRBV5-4,-,-,TRBJ2-7,TGTGCCAGCAGCCAGGGGGGAGCTAGCGCCAACTACGAGCAGTACTTC,CASSQGGASANYEQYF
TRBV15,once,-,TRBJ2-1,TGTGCCACCAGCAGAGATCTACACAATGAGCAGTTCTTC,CATSRDLHNEQFF
TRBV28,-,-,TRBJ1-4,TGTGCCAGCAGTCAACAGCTACCTAATGAAAAACTGTTTTTT,CASSQQLPNEKLFF
TRBV14,-,-,TRBJ1-1,TGTGCCAGCAGCCAAGTTGGGGGGCTCGGGACTGAAGCTTTCTTT,CASSQVGGLGTEAFF
TRBV7-8,once,TRBD2,TRBJ2-1,TGTGCCAGCATAGCGGGGGGCCGATACAATGAGCAGTTCTTC,CASIAGGRYNEQFF
TRBV5-1,once,-,TRBJ1-2,TGCGCCAGCAGCTTGGCCGGGGCAGGGGCTATGGGCTACACCTTC,CASSLAGAGAMGYTF
TRBV15,-,-,TRBJ2-1,TGTGCCACCAGCAGGAACCTCGAAACCCACTACAATGAGCAGTTCTTC,CATSRNLETHYNEQFF
TRBV2,-,-,TRBJ1-2,TGTGCCAGCCAGGAATGGGGGGGGCGGATTAATGGCTACACCTTC,CASQEWGGRINGYTF
TRBV7-3,-,-,TRBJ2-2,TGTGCCAGCAGCTCACGCCAAGGGCAGGGATCCGGGGAGCTGTTTTTT,CASSSRQGQGSGELFF
TRBV24-1,-,-,TRBJ2-7,TGTGCCACCAGTGATTTCCAGGACGAGCAGTACTTC,CATSDFQDEQYF
TRBV7-9,-,-,TRBJ1-2,TGTGCCAGCAGCTTATACCTACAAACCGGGGGGGGACGGTATGGCTACACCTTC,CASSLYLQTGGGRYGYTF